Sequencing of this T cell receptor (beta chain) was carried out in a study of shared clonotypes between healthy human individuals. Study-level background: Participating donors consisted of a couple of women and a few men aged 18 to 49. Whole-study findings and limits: For naive CD4 cells, roughly 5% of clonotypes were shared across a few donors.

In the original analysis: ImmunoSEQ gave junction-only sequences without quality scores, so filtering differed. The protocol was immunoSEQ multiplex PCR, while the TCRdb copy is restricted to in-frame clones and leaves out a portion. Clone size and the V and J calls come from that table; the DNA yielded D and trimming. Altogether about a million clones are present, about 70% being singletons, with the ten largest covering approximately 1.5%. This CDR3 contains 16 residues. Germline loops: CDR1 MNHEY, CDR2 SMNVEV (reference sequence). With V trimmed by 1 base and J by 2 bases, 5 bases remained unmatched. The donor cohort consisted entirely of Caucasian adults residing in Nashville, Tennessee. This clone was observed a few times. Antigen: not known.

This TCR was sampled from a man between 18 and 29 years old in good health. Sequenced sample: memory CD4+ T cells sorted from blood. The sample's subset: CD45RA-negative fraction. This sequence joins TRBV27 and TRBJ2-3; 8 bases agree with TRBD1. CDR3 in amino acids: CASSLFRGPPTDTQYF. DNA of the CDR3: TGTGCCAGCAGTTTATTCAGGGGGCCACCCACAGATACGCAGTATTTT.